Reported below is one TCR beta chain. Using immunoSEQ multiplex PCR, the repertoire was profiled, and TCRdb retains in-frame clones only, with some absent. The sample has 50,000 to 65,000 clones; 80% to 85% are singletons. This CDR3 has 14 residues. V lost 0 bases and J 2 bases, leaving 8 bases between the germline ends. Germline V gene lookup returns CDR1 SGHDT and CDR2 YYEEEE. This entry comes from a study of blood T cell repertoires in COVID-19. Study at large: PBMCs, B-cell-depleted T cells, or T cells provided the cDNA or gDNA that made up the material.

Enrolled during active infection, Seattle patients were then followed longitudinally. The receptor comes from a man between 60 and 75 years old with COVID-19, enrolled during active disease. The rearrangement uses TRBV5-6 and TRBJ2-5, with unresolved D. Material: peripheral blood. The CDR3, as DNA: TGTGCCAGCAGCTTGGTACTGTTACAAGAGACCCAGTACTTC. The encoded protein is CASSLVLLQETQYF. The whole variable domain, remainder taken from reference TRBV5-6 and TRBJ2-5, is DAGVTQSPTHLIKTRGQQVTLRCSPKSGHDTVSWYQQALGQGPQFIFQYYEEEERQRGNFPDRFSGHQFPNYSSELNVNALLLGDSALYLCASSLVLLQETQYFGPGTRLLVL.